The 9 T cell receptor beta chains below were found in one sample sequenced in a study of OX40 agonist ivuxolimab in advanced cancers. The protocol used for the library was the immunoSEQ multiplex PCR assay. TCRdb provides this immuneACCESS table in a form limited to in-frame rearrangements. Some clones are lacking; in checked studies, under half of them reflect an unresolved V gene, and why the rest are absent is not known. The sample table contains about 66,000 clones; only one count was recorded for approximately 82% of them. Approximately 6.3% of the sample lies in the top ten. The sequences come from CD4+ or CD8+ T cells sorted from blood, collected in a trial of the OX40 agonist ivuxolimab. These receptors all stem from an adult with an advanced solid tumor such as melanoma, head and neck, liver or kidney cancer.

The chain uses TRBV5-8 and TRBJ1-4, with TRBD1 matching 10 bases. V was pared by 4 bases and J by 8 bases, with 11 bases of the junction left unmatched. The CDR3 has 16 amino acids. Germline CDR1 SGHTS, CDR2 YDEGEE. CDR3 sequence reads: CASSMGDRGGEEKLFF. CDR3 DNA: TGTGCCAGCAGCATGGGGGACAGGGGAGGAGAGGAAAAACTGTTTTTT.

This clone was seen just once. The chain links TRBV5-1 to TRBJ2-2, with a tentative D call TRBD1 (6 bases). V lost 4 bases and J lost 2, with 9 bases in between. The CDR3 has 14 amino acids. The germline CDR1 and CDR2 sequences are SGHRS and YFSETQ. CDR3 loop: CASSRDTNTGELFF. Here the CDR3 DNA reads TGCGCCAGCAGCCGGGACACCAACACCGGGGAGCTGTTTTTT.

Comments on this clone: The same CDR3 arises from other DNA sequences in this sample as well. V is TRBV7-2 and J is TRBJ1-1; D possibly corresponds to TRBD1 (6 bases). Deletions cut 4 bases from V and 5 bases from J, with 11 bases between. This CDR3 is 13 amino acids long. The germline V gene has CDR1 SGHTA and CDR2 FQGNSA. CDR3 sequence reads: CASSSSGVTEAFF. The CDR3 bases are TGTGCCAGCAGCTCGTCAGGGGTAACTGAAGCTTTCTTT.

This clone is judged medium-sized (0.01 to 0.1%). V gene TRBV29-1 combines with J gene TRBJ1-1, with D tentatively TRBD1 (6 bases). Germline CDR1 SQVTM, CDR2 ANQGSEA. The CDR3 totals 11 residues. V was pared by 4 bases and J by 10 bases, with 13 bases between. CDR3 region: CSVVTGSSAFF. As DNA, the CDR3 is TGCAGCGTTGTCACAGGGTCATCAGCTTTCTTT.

The chain carries TRBV7-2 and TRBJ1-1; D is ambiguous. V gave up 0 bases and J gave up 0 bases, with 11 bases separating them. Germline values: CDR1 SGHTA, CDR2 FQGNSA. The CDR3 is 16 residues long. The chain's CDR3 is CASSLAAPAMNTEAFF. The CDR3 DNA reads as TGTGCCAGCAGCTTAGCCGCCCCGGCCATGAACACTGAAGCTTTCTTT.

The chain is built from TRBV5-1 and TRBJ2-5; D perhaps matches TRBD1 (6 bases). Germline assignment: CDR1 SGHRS and CDR2 YFSETQ. CDR3 length equals 13 residues. The V end lost 4 bases, the J end lost 2 bases, and 9 bases lay between the germline ends. The CDR3 here is CASSPGQQETQYF. The CDR3 DNA reads as TGCGCCAGCAGCCCTGGACAGCAAGAGACCCAGTACTTC.

CDR3 sequence reads: CASSLSSGLKETQYF. The CDR3 coding sequence is TGTGCCAGTAGCCTATCATCGGGACTAAAAGAGACCCAGTACTTC. The V call is TRBV19, the J call TRBJ2-5; TRBD2 agrees at 7 bases. The CDR3 sequence is 15 residues long. The germline gives CDR1 LNHDA, CDR2 SQIVND (reference sequence). With V trimmed by 6 bases and J by 3 bases, 10 bases remained unmatched.

The chain uses TRBV4-1 and TRBJ1-2, with D unclear. Trimming pared 1 base from V and 7 bases from J, leaving 16 bases between. The CDR3 sequence is 15 residues long. Germline assignment: CDR1 MGHRA and CDR2 YSYEKL. CDR3 in amino acids: CASSQGLTRGLGYTF. The CDR3 DNA reads as TGCGCCAGCAGCCAAGGTTTGACACGGGGTCTTGGCTACACCTTC.

J is TRBJ1-2 and V is TRBV7-2, with 7 bases lining up with TRBD1. V shed 1 base, J shed 5 bases, and the junction held 4 bases outside the gene matches. Germline CDR1 reads SGHTA; CDR2 reads FQGNSA. The CDR3 has 14 amino acids. Here the CDR3 reads CASSLETGRYGYTF. DNA of the CDR3: TGTGCCAGCAGCTTAGAGACAGGGAGATATGGCTACACCTTC.